The sequence of this T cell receptor (beta chain) was determined in a study of cytomegalovirus exposure and HLA in healthy donors. Points from the study as a whole: Testing in vitro showed three CMV-associated chains specific for CMV antigens.

A remark on this clone: Antigen specificity is unknown.

Profiled with immunoSEQ multiplex PCR; TCRdb holds only in-frame clones, not every one. The sample lists about 350,000 clones; approximately 90% were seen once. Sequenced input: PBMCs. The TCR sequence derives from a woman in her 30s in good health and CMV-seropositive.

The CDR3: CASSSTGGSGYTF. CDR3 sequence (DNA): TGTGCCAGCAGTTCTACAGGGGGAAGTGGCTACACCTTC. V is TRBV6-1 and J is TRBJ1-2; 8 bases line up with TRBD1. The CDR3 has 13 residues. The V and J ends lost 5 bases and 7 bases, in that order; junction bases with no gene match: 6. Germline-derived CDR1 and CDR2 are MNHNS and SASEGT.